The 2 T cell receptor beta chains below come from one sample, sequenced in a study of CD8 T cells in ankylosing spondylitis. Their antigens are not known. Whole-study findings and limits: A motif in TCR beta, a set of eight or nine highly homologous variants, appeared characteristic of ankylosing spondylitis blood.

TCRdb passed the 5' RACE reads through MiXCR, listing each CDR3 protein once. The sample has about 450,000 distinct CDR3 sequences; about 25% are singletons. Sequencing input: blood, either unsorted or a sorted T cell fraction (not recorded which). The receptor source for this set is a male donor with ankylosing spondylitis.

The rearrangement uses TRBV5-1 and TRBJ1-1, with TRBD1 identical over 7 bases. The CDR3 has 14 amino acids. The germline CDR1 and CDR2 sequences are SGHRS and YFSETQ. V lost 0 bases, J lost 4 bases, and 3 bases stayed unmatched. CDR3 sequence: CASSLVRGVTEAFF. Here the CDR3 DNA reads TGCGCCAGCAGCTTGGTCAGGGGGGTCACTGAAGCTTTCTTT.

The chain links TRBV5-5 to TRBJ2-5; D might be TRBD2 (5 bases). The CDR3 runs 14 residues. V was clipped by 4 bases and J by 6 bases, with 16 bases between them. Looked up from germline, CDR1 is SGHKS and CDR2 is YYEKEE (reference sequence). The CDR3 region has the DNA TGTGCCAGCAGCCCCGGGGTGGGGATGCAGACCCAGTACTTC. It encodes CASSPGVGMQTQYF.